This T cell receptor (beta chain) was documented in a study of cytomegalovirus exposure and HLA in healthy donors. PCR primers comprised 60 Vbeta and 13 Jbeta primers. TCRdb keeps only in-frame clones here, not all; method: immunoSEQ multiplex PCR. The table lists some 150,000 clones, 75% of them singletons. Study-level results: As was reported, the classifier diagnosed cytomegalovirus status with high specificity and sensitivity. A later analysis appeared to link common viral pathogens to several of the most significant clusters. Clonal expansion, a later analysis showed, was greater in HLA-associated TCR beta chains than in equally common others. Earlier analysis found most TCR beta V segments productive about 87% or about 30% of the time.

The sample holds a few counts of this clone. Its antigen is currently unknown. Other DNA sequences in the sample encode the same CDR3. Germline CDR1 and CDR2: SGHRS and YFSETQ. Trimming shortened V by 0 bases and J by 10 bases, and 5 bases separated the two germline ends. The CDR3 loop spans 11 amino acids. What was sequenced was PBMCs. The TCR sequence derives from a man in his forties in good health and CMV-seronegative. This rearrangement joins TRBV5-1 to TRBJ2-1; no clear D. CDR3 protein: CASSLEREQFF. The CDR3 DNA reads TGCGCCAGCAGCTTGGAGAGGGAGCAGTTCTTC. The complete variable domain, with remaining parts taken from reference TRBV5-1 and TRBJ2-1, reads KAGVTQTPRYLIKTRGQQVTLSCSPISGHRSVSWYQQTPGQGLQFLFEYFSETQRNKGNFPGRFSGRQFSNSRSEMNVSTLELGDSALYLCASSLEREQFFGPGTRLTVL.